The 7 T cell receptor beta chains given below trace back to one sample, sequenced in a study of blood T cell repertoires in COVID-19. The repertoire was sequenced with immunoSEQ multiplex PCR; TCRdb's copy has only in-frame clones and lacks some. The table has over 20,000 clones, 81% seen once. Sequencing was carried out using peripheral blood. These receptors were collected from a man in his 70s with acute or convalescent COVID-19.

This chain uses TRBV19 with TRBJ2-1; D is uncertain. Germline loops: CDR1 LNHDA, CDR2 SQIVND (reference sequence). V lost 7 bases and J lost 0, with 16 bases in between. This CDR3 has 16 residues. The DNA for the CDR3 is TGTGCCAGTACTAATCGAGGTCCTAGCTCCTACAATGAGCAGTTCTTC. It yields the protein CASTNRGPSSYNEQFF. Supplemented by reference TRBV19 and TRBJ2-1, the full variable domain reads DGGITQSPKYLFRKEGQNVTLSCEQNLNHDAMYWYRQDPGQGLRLIYYSQIVNDFQKGDIAEGYSVSREKKESFPLTVTSAQKNPTAFYLCASTNRGPSSYNEQFFGPGTRLTVL.

V usage is TRBV7-8 and J usage is TRBJ1-5, with D maybe TRBD1 (5 bases). Trimming took 1 base from V and 4 from J, leaving 5 bases between them. This CDR3 contains 13 residues. Germline CDR1 reads SGHVS; CDR2 reads FQNEAQ. The CDR3, as DNA: TGTGCCAGCAGCTTAGACAGGAATCAGCCCCAGCATTTT. It encodes CASSLDRNQPQHF.

The chain employs TRBV19 and TRBJ1-1; D might be TRBD1 (5 bases). The germline V gene has CDR1 LNHDA and CDR2 SQIVND (reference sequence). V was clipped by 1 base and J by 0 bases, with 9 bases between them. The CDR3 has 15 amino acids. The CDR3, as DNA: TGTGCCAGTAGTATAGCCGGGGGAATGAACACTGAAGCTTTCTTT. Protein sequence: CASSIAGGMNTEAFF. The variable domain in full, with the rest retrieved from reference TRBV19 and TRBJ1-1, is DGGITQSPKYLFRKEGQNVTLSCEQNLNHDAMYWYRQDPGQGLRLIYYSQIVNDFQKGDIAEGYSVSREKKESFPLTVTSAQKNPTAFYLCASSIAGGMNTEAFFGQGTRLTVV.

V and J are TRBV12-3 or TRBV12-4 and TRBJ2-3, with TRBD2 matching 7 bases. This CDR3 spans 13 amino acids. V shed 8 bases and J 2 bases; nucleotides not matched to a gene: 4. The CDR3: CASQAGVTDTQYF. Written as DNA, the CDR3 is TGTGCCAGCCAGGCGGGAGTCACAGATACGCAGTATTTT.

The CDR3 DNA reads as TGCGCCAGCAGCCCAGGGGCGGGACAGGGGTATGGCTACACCTTC. The encoded protein is CASSPGAGQGYGYTF. The chain carries TRBV5-1 and TRBJ1-2; TRBD1 matches 10 bases. This CDR3 has 15 amino acids. CDR1 and CDR2 (germline): SGHRS, YFSETQ. With 4 bases clipped from V and 5 bases from J, the junction kept 8 bases outside the gene matches.

The chain combines TRBV7-7 with TRBJ2-5, with TRBD1 identical over 8 bases. The CDR3 sequence is 15 residues long. Germline lookup yields CDR1 SSHAT and CDR2 FNYEAQ (reference sequence). Germline trimming cut 1 base from V and 0 bases from J; bases unmatched to any gene: 1. This CDR3 reads CASSLDRGYQETQYF. Written as DNA, the CDR3 is TGTGCCAGCAGCTTAGACAGGGGGTACCAAGAGACCCAGTACTTC.

This chain uses TRBV7-2 with TRBJ2-5; 8 bases agree with TRBD2. The CDR3 is made up of 19 amino acids. The V gene's germline CDR1 is SGHTA and CDR2 FQGNSA. V lost 1 base and J lost 1; bases outside the gene matches: 14. CDR3 residues: CASSLVPLGAGDAQETQYF. In DNA, the CDR3 is TGTGCCAGCAGCTTAGTCCCTCTAGGAGCGGGAGACGCCCAAGAGACCCAGTACTTC.